This is a list of T cell receptor beta chains from one sample in a study of T cell clonotyping in hematopoietic cell transplantation. Using immunoSEQ multiplex PCR, the repertoire was profiled, and TCRdb retains in-frame clones only, with some absent. The sample shows approximately 8,400 clones, 60% to 80% of them seen only once. This material consisted of peripheral blood mononuclear cells, taken 100 days after allogeneic stem cell transplant. These receptors originate from a male patient between 55 and 70 years old who had an allogeneic stem cell transplant from an unrelated donor, so the T cells may come from the graft donor. Some clones in this sample may be carry-over from other donors' samples. CDR3s leave out the opening cysteine and the closing phenylalanine or tryptophan.

TRBV4-1	TRBJ1-2	ASSQGVINYGYT
TRBV25-1	TRBJ2-3	ASSELDYHRTDTQY
TRBV18	TRBJ2-6	ASSQQGYYSGANVLT
TRBV9	TRBJ2-7	ASSVGDSYEQY
TRBV7-9	TRBJ2-7	ASSPETGSSYEQY
TRBV7-9	TRBJ2-7	ASSLSEYEQY
TRBV19	TRBJ1-6	ASSMGDRDSPLH
TRBV4-1	TRBJ2-3	ASSQTLRPPSSIDTQY
TRBV4-1	TRBJ2-3	ASSQGEGLADTDTQY
TRBV7-2	TRBJ2-3	ASSLALAGVADTQY
TRBV30	TRBJ2-1	AWSPASVEQF
TRBV19	TRBJ1-5	ASSTIPGQSNQPQH
TRBV7-7	TRBJ1-1	ASSRGENTEAF
TRBV6-5	TRBJ1-5	ASSSSHPLQPQH
TRBV9	TRBJ2-5	ASSNPGETQY
TRBV6-5	TRBJ2-3	ASSYDGTDTQY
TRBV5-1	TRBJ2-7	ASSLFNSGGPSYEQY
TRBV20-1	TRBJ2-7	SAFQTYEQY
TRBV9	TRBJ1-2	ASSVGVGRNGYT
TRBV14	TRBJ2-5	ASSRIQETQY
TRBV7-8	TRBJ2-7	ASSLGQGSSYEQY
TRBV10-2	TRBJ2-7	ASSLLAGVSYEQY
TRBV29-1	TRBJ2-2	SVSTGTGNTGELF
TRBV7-3	TRBJ1-2	ASSADGGNYGYT
TRBV11-3	TRBJ2-1	ASSLGWGEQF
TRBV7-2	TRBJ1-1	ASSLYRGNANTEAF
TRBV15	TRBJ1-2	ATSRDKGTDYGYT
TRBV2	TRBJ2-7	ASSEKLLYEQY
TRBV5-1	TRBJ2-5	ASRSEETQY
TRBV5-1	TRBJ2-1	ASSLGLAGNEQF
TRBV6-5	TRBJ1-3	ASSYSASSSGNTIY
TRBV7-2	TRBJ2-7	ASSLGLAGGYEQY